These 21 T cell receptor beta chains came from one sample sequenced in a study of blood T cell repertoires in COVID-19. TCRdb's table, derived via immunoSEQ multiplex PCR, lists solely in-frame clones and lacks some. Found here are 150,000 to 200,000 clones, just under 80% of them singletons; the top ten hold roughly 14%. Sequencing input: peripheral blood. The receptors stem from a woman of 80 years or more with acute or convalescent COVID-19.

This clone was detected only a few times. The chain joins TRBV2 to TRBJ2-3, with D maybe TRBD2 (6 bases). V lost 3 bases and J 4 bases, leaving 8 bases between the germline ends. The V gene's germline CDR1 is SNHLY and CDR2 FYNNEI. The CDR3 totals 13 residues. In nucleotides, the CDR3 is TGTGCCAGCAGTGACGGGGGACCAGATACGCAGTATTTT. Translating gives CASSDGGPDTQYF.

The chain joins TRBV6-6 to TRBJ1-2; TRBD1 matches at 11 bases. This CDR3 has 14 amino acids. V dropped 5 bases and J dropped 6; count of bases not matched to a gene: 5. The germline CDR1 and CDR2 sequences are MNHNY and SVGAGI (reference sequence). CDR3 amino acids: CASSPGQGGDGYTF. DNA of the CDR3: TGTGCCAGCAGTCCGGGACAGGGGGGGGATGGCTACACCTTC.

This chain uses TRBV28 with TRBJ2-5, with 7 bases that match TRBD2. In germline, CDR1 is MDHEN, CDR2 SYDVKM. The V gene end was trimmed by 6 bases and the J gene end by 5 bases; junction bases not matched to a gene: 6. This CDR3 has 13 amino acids. CDR3 in DNA: TGTGCCAGCAGCCCGGGGGGTGTCGAGACCCAGTACTTC. This translates into CASSPGGVETQYF.

This clone was recorded a few times. The chain carries TRBV5-1 and TRBJ2-1; 16 nucleotides agree with TRBD2. The CDR3 runs to 16 residues. Germline V CDR1 and CDR2: SGHRS, YFSETQ. The V gene end was trimmed by 3 bases and the J gene end by 9 bases; junction bases not matched to a gene: 6. CDR3 region: CASSSGTSGRGGEQFF. The CDR3 DNA follows: TGCGCCAGCAGCTCCGGGACTAGCGGGAGGGGCGGTGAGCAGTTCTTC.

J is TRBJ1-5 and V is TRBV10-1; D may be TRBD1 (6 bases). The CDR3 contains 13 residues. Germline V gene data show CDR1 as WNHNN and CDR2 as SYGVQD (reference sequence). V was clipped by 2 bases and J by 4 bases, with 6 bases between them. CDR3 sequence: CASSERGNQPQHF. DNA for the CDR3: TGCGCCAGCAGTGAGAGGGGGAATCAGCCCCAGCATTTT.

V and J are TRBV27 and TRBJ1-5; a possible D gene is TRBD1 (6 bases). Germline V CDR1 and CDR2: MNHEY, SMNVEV (reference sequence). Trimming removed 2 bases from V and 6 bases from J, with 17 bases in between. This CDR3 has 16 residues. The CDR3 region has the DNA TGTGCCAGCAGTTTAAAGGGGGTAGGGTTTAGTCAGCCCCAGCATTTT. Its translation: CASSLKGVGFSQPQHF.

V and J are TRBV5-5 and TRBJ2-5, with 11 bases fitting TRBD1. This CDR3 comprises 15 residues. Germline V lookup: CDR1 SGHKS, CDR2 YYEKEE (reference sequence). V lost 3 bases and J lost 4; bases outside the gene matches: 5. In DNA form, the CDR3 reads TGTGCCAGCAGCTCGGACAGGGGGCGAGGAGAGACCCAGTACTTC. Translated, it gives CASSSDRGRGETQYF.

In DNA, the CDR3 is TGTGCCAGCAGTGAATATGGGGTCGGGAATAATTCACCCCTCCACTTT. Amino acid sequence: CASSEYGVGNNSPLHF. This chain joins TRBV25-1 and TRBJ1-6; D is unclear. The CDR3 length is 16 residues. The germline V gene encodes CDR1 MGHDK and CDR2 SYGVNS. The V end was cut by 0 bases, the J end by 5 bases, with 11 bases between.

This sequence joins TRBV27 and TRBJ1-4; TRBD1 aligns across 9 bases. The V gene end was trimmed by 8 bases and the J gene end by 12 bases; junction bases not matched to a gene: 28. Germline V gene data show CDR1 as MNHEY and CDR2 as SMNVEV (reference sequence). The CDR3 has 19 residues. The CDR3 reads CASRTHILGRGTGFEELFF. Written as DNA, the CDR3 is TGTGCCAGCCGGACCCACATACTGGGGCGCGGGACAGGGTTTGAGGAACTGTTTTTT.

V gene TRBV2 combines with J gene TRBJ2-3, with 13 positions matching TRBD2. Per the germline V gene, CDR1 is SNHLY and CDR2 is FYNNEI. J lost 4 bases, V lost 11 bases, and 3 bases had no gene match. This CDR3 region has 13 residues. The CDR3 sequence is CASTSGGADTQYF. CDR3 DNA: TGTGCCTCAACTAGCGGGGGGGCAGATACGCAGTATTTT.

This chain connects TRBV7-8 to TRBJ2-7; perhaps TRBD2 as D (5 bases). Per the germline V gene, CDR1 is SGHVS and CDR2 is FQNEAQ. There are 17 residues in the CDR3. Trimming removed 4 bases from V and 7 bases from J, with 26 bases in between. In nucleotides, the CDR3 is TGTGCCAGCAGCTCACCCTTCCCCAGCAGACTCGGGGATGAGCAGTACTTC. Amino acid sequence: CASSSPFPSRLGDEQYF. Full variable domain (rest looked up from reference TRBV7-8 and TRBJ2-7): GAGVSQSPRYKVAKRGQDVALRCDPISGHVSLFWYQQALGQGPEFLTYFQNEAQLDKSGLPSDRFFAERPEGSVSTLKIQRTQQEDSAVYLCASSSPFPSRLGDEQYFGPGTRLTVT.

The rearrangement links TRBV4-2 to TRBJ2-7; TRBD2 might be the D (6 bases). The CDR3 spans 16 residues. The V gene lost 0 bases and the J gene lost 0 bases, with 12 bases spanning the gap. Germline CDR1 reads LGHNA; CDR2 reads YNFKEQ. CDR3 amino acids: CASSQESSGHSYEQYF. CDR3 nucleotide sequence: TGTGCCAGCAGCCAAGAAAGTAGCGGCCACTCCTACGAGCAGTACTTC.

This sequence joins TRBV4-1 and TRBJ2-2; 8 nucleotides line up with TRBD1. This CDR3 is built from 17 residues. The ends lost 4 bases at V and 6 bases at J; junction bases unmatched: 13. Germline loops: CDR1 MGHRA, CDR2 YSYEKL. This chain's CDR3 is CASSRARRQGPSGELFF. The CDR3 nucleotides are TGCGCCAGCAGCCGAGCCAGGAGACAGGGGCCCTCCGGGGAGCTGTTTTTT.

The chain recombines TRBV5-1 with TRBJ1-2; D gene uncertain. Germline V lookup: CDR1 SGHRS, CDR2 YFSETQ. Trimming removed 4 bases from V and 4 bases from J, with 20 bases in between. The CDR3 runs to 16 residues. DNA of the CDR3: TGCGCCAGCAGCCTCGACCCTACCGACTCGTTCTATGGCTACACCTTC. It encodes CASSLDPTDSFYGYTF.

This chain uses TRBV10-3 with TRBJ1-1; TRBD1 matches at 7 bases. CDR3 length equals 14 residues. Losses at the gene ends were 4 bases for V and 7 bases for J; bases not matched to a gene: 9. Germline CDR1 reads ENHRY; CDR2 reads SYGVKD. The CDR3 region is CAISGYGTAIEAFF. The CDR3 bases are TGTGCCATCAGTGGCTACGGGACAGCTATTGAAGCTTTCTTT.

The rearrangement joins TRBV24-1 to TRBJ2-3; 12 bases map to TRBD2. CDR1 and CDR2 from the germline V gene are KGHDR and SFDVKD. CDR3 length equals 17 residues. Trimming removed 0 bases from V and 4 bases from J; junction bases left unmatched: 4. The CDR3 reads CATSDLPLAGGSDTQYF. The DNA of the CDR3 is TGTGCCACCAGTGATTTGCCTCTAGCGGGAGGGTCAGATACGCAGTATTTT.

V is TRBV28 and J is TRBJ1-5; TRBD1 matches at 7 bases. Unmatched junction bases numbered 5, after V lost 6 bases and J lost 3 bases. There are 14 residues in the CDR3. Germline CDR1 and CDR2: MDHEN and SYDVKM. The CDR3 spells CASSETGYNQPQHF. CDR3 nucleotides: TGTGCCAGCAGCGAGACAGGGTACAATCAGCCCCAGCATTTT.

The chain employs TRBV7-8 and TRBJ2-4, with 16 bases lining up with TRBD2. The ends lost 4 bases at V and 1 base at J; junction bases unmatched: 4. Germline assignment: CDR1 SGHVS and CDR2 FQNEAQ. CDR3 size: 18 residues. The CDR3 loop reads CASSSGLAGGLAKNIQYF. The CDR3 nucleotides read TGTGCCAGCAGCTCGGGACTAGCGGGGGGGCTGGCCAAAAACATTCAGTACTTC.

The J gene is TRBJ2-7, the V gene TRBV29-1; D perhaps matches TRBD1 (6 bases). The V gene's germline CDR1 is SQVTM and CDR2 ANQGSEA. CDR3 length equals 13 residues. V was shortened by 5 bases and J by 5 bases, with 16 bases between the two germline ends. The DNA of the CDR3 is TGCAGCGTTATAGGGGGACGGGGACACGAGCAGTACTTC. Translation: CSVIGGRGHEQYF.

The chain couples TRBV4-1 to TRBJ2-5, with TRBD2 identical over 7 bases. Germline CDR1 reads MGHRA; CDR2 reads YSYEKL. The CDR3 extends over 21 amino acids. The ends lost 0 bases at V and 5 bases at J; junction bases unmatched: 24. Here the CDR3 DNA reads TGCGCCAGCAGCCAAGATCCCCGAAGCCGGCGGGGGAGCAGATTTCCTGAGACCCAGTACTTC. The encoded protein is CASSQDPRSRRGSRFPETQYF.

The J gene is TRBJ1-5, the V gene TRBV19, with D possibly TRBD1 on 5 matching bases. The V end was cut by 11 bases, the J end by 4 bases, with 15 bases between. This CDR3 region has 13 residues. The germline V gene encodes CDR1 LNHDA and CDR2 SQIVND (reference sequence). The DNA of the CDR3 is TGTGCCTCGACTGGGGGGGGTAATCAGCCCCAGCATTTT. Translated: CASTGGGNQPQHF.